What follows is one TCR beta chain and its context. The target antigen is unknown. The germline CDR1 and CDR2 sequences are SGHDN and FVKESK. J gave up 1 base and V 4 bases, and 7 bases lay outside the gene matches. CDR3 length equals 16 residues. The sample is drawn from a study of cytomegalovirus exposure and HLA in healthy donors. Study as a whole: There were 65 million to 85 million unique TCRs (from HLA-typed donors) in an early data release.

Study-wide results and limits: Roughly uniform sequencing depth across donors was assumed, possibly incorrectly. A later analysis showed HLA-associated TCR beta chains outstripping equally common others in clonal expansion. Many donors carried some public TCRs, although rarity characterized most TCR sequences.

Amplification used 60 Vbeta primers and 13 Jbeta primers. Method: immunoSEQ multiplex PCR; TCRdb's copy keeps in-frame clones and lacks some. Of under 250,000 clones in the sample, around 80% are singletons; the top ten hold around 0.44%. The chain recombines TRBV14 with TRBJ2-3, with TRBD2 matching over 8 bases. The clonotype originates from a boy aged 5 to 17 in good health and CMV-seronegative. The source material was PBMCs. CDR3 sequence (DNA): TGTGCCAGCAGCCGAGAAGCGGGAGTGGGCACAGATACGCAGTATTTT. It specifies CASSREAGVGTDTQYF.